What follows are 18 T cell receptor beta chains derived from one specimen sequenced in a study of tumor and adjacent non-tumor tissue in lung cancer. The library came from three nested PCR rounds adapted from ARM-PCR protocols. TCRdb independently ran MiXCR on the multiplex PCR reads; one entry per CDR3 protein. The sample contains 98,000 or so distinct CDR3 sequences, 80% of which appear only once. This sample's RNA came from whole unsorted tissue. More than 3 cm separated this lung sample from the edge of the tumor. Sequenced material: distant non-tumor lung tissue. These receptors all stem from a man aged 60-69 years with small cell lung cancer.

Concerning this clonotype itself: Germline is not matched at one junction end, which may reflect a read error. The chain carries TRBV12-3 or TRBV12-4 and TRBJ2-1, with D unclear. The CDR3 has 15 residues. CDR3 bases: TGTGCCAGCAGTGATAGACGGCACTTCTACAATGAGAAGTTCTTT. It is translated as CASSDRRHFYNEKFF.

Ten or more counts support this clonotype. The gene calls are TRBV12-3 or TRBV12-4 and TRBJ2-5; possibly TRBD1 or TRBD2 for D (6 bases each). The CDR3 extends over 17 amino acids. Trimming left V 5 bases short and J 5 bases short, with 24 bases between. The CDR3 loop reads CASSAPTRGVGGETQYF. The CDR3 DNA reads TGTGCCAGCAGTGCCCCCACGAGGGGGGTGGGTGGCGAGACCCAGTACTTC.

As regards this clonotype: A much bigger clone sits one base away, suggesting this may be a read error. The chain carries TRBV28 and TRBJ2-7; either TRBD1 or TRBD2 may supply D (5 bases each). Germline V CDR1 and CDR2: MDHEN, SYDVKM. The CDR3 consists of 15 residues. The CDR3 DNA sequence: TGTGTCAGCAGTTTACCCCTTGGGGGATCCTACGAGCAGTACTTC. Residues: CVSSLPLGGSYEQYF.

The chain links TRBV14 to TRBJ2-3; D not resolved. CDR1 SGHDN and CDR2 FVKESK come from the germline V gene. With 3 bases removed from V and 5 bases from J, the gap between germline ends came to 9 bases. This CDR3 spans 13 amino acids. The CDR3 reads CASSHRLKDTQYF. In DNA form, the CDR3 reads TGTGCCAGCAGCCACCGACTGAAAGATACGCAGTATTTT.

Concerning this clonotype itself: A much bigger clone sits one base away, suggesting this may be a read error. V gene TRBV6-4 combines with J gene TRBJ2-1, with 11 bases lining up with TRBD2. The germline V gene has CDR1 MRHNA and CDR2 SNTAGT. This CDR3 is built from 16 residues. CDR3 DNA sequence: TGTTCCAGCAGTGAACAAGGGACTAGCGGTTACAATGAGCAGTTCTTC. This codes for CSSSEQGTSGYNEQFF.

CDR3 sequence reads: CASSLAESSCRQYF. The DNA for the CDR3 is TGCGCCAGCAGCCTGGCGGAGAGCTCCTGCAGGCAGTACTTC. J is TRBJ2-7 and V is TRBV4-1, with D unclear. Germline-derived CDR1 and CDR2 are MGHRA and YSYEKL. This CDR3 is built from 14 residues. Trimming removed 4 bases from V and 9 bases from J, with 19 bases in between.

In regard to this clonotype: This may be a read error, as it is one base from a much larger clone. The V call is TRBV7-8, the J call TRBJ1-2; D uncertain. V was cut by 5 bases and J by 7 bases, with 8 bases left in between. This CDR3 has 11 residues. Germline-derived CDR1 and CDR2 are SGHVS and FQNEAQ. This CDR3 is CASSRSSGYTF. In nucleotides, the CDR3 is TGTGCCAGCAGCAGGAGCTCTGGCTACACCTTC.

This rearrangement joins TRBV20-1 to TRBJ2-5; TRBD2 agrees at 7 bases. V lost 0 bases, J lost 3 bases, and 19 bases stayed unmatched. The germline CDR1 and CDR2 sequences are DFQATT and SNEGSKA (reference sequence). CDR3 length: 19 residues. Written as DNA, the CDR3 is TGCAGTGCTAGAGATTGGGAAAGCGGGGTACGGGGAGGGAAAGAGACCCAGTACTTC. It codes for CSARDWESGVRGGKETQYF.

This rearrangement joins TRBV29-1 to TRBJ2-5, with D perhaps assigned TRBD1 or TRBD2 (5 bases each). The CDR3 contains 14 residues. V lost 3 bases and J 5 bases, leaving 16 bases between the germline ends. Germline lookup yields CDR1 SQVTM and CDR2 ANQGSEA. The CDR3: CSVEMRGLRETQYF. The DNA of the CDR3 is TGCAGCGTTGAGATGAGGGGTCTTCGGGAGACCCAGTACTTC.

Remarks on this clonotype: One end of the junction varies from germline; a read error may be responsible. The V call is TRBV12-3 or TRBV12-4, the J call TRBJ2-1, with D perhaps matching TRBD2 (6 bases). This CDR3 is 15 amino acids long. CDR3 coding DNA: TGTGCCAGCAGTCTACGACTAGAACTGTCAAATGAGCTGTTCTTC. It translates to CASSLRLELSNELFF.

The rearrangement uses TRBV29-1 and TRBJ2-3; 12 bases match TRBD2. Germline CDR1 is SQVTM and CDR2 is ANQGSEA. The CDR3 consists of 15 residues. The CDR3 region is CRVVLAGGRTDTQYF. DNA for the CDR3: TGCCGTGTTGTTCTAGCGGGAGGGCGAACAGATACGCAGTATTTT.

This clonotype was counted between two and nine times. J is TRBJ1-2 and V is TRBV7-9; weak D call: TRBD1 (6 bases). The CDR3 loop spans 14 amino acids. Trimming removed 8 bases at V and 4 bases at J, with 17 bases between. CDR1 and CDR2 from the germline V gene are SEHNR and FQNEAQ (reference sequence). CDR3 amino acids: CASGTPDRLYGYTF. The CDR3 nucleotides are TGTGCCAGCGGCACCCCAGACAGGCTCTATGGCTACACCTTC.

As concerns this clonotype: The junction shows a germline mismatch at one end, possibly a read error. The CDR3 region has the DNA TGCGCCGGCGGAGACTCAAGAGCACATACGCACTATTTT. Translated, it gives CAGGDSRAHTHYF. The chain links TRBV10-2 to TRBJ2-3; D not resolved. This CDR3 spans 13 amino acids. The germline V gene has CDR1 WSHSY and CDR2 SAAADI.

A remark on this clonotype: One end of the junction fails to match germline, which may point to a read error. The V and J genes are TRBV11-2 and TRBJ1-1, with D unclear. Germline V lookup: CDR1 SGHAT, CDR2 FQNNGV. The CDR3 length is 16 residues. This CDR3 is CAISSYPMGRNNEAFF. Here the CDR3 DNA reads TGTGCCATCAGCTCATACCCTATGGGAAGGAACAATGAAGCTTTCTTT.

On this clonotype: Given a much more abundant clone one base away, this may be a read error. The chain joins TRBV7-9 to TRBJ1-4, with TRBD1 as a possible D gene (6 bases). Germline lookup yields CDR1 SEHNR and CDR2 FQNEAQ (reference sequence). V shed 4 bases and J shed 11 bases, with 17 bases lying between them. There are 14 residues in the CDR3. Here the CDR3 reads CASSSGRGRDKLFF. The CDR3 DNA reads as TGTGCCAGCAGCTCGGGCAGGGGCCGTGATAAACTGTTTTTT. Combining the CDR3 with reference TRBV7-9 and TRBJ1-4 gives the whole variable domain DTGVSQNPRHKITKRGQNVTFRCDPISEHNRLYWYRQTLGQGPEFLTYFQNEAQLEKSRLLSDRFSAERPKGSFSTLEIQRTEQGDSAMYLCASSSGRGRDKLFFGSGTQLSVL.

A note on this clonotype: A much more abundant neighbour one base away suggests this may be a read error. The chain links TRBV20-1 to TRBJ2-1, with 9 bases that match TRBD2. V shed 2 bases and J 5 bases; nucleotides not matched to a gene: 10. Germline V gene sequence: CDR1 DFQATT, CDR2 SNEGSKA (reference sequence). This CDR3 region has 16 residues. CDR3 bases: TGCAGTGCTAGATCAACGAGCGGGAGGATCGACAATGAGCAGTTCTTC. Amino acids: CSARSTSGRIDNEQFF.

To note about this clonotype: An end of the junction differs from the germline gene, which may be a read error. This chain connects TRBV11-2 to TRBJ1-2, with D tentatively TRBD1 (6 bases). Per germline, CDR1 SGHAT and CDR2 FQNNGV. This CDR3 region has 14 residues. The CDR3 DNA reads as TGTGCCAGCACCATGAGGGGGTTTGGTTATGGCTGCACCTTC. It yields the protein CASTMRGFGYGCTF. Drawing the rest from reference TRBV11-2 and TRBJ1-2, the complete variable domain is EAGVAQSPRYKIIEKRQSVAFWCNPISGHATLYWYQQILGQGPKLLIQFQNNGVVDDSQLPKDRFSAERLKGVDSTLKIQPAKLEDSAVYLCASTMRGFGYGCTFGSGTRLTVV.

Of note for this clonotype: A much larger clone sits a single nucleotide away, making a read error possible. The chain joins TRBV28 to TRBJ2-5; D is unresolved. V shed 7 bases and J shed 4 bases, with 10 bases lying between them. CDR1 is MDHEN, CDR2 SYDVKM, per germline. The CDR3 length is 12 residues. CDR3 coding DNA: TGTGCCAGCATTGGAGAGGCAGAGACCCAGTACTTC. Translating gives CASIGEAETQYF. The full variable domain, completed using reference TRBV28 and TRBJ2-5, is DVKVTQSSRYLVKRTGEKVFLECVQDMDHENMFWYRQDPGLGLRLIYFSYDVKMKEKGDIPEGYSVSREKKERFSLILESASTNQTSMYLCASIGEAETQYFGPGTRLLVL.